The sequence of this T cell receptor (beta chain) was determined in a study of T cells in Graves' hyperthyroidism and ophthalmopathy. Each ophthalmopathy patient scored at least 3 on the Clinical Activity Score and at least 4 on NOSPECS grade, with duration under 3 months. PBMCs stemmed from more than 7.5 ml fresh peripheral blood. From RNA transcripts, TCR beta CDR3 regions were amplified. The study used the HTBI primer set for a first-round RT-PCR of the TCR CDR3. TCRdb recomputed calls from the multiplex PCR reads with MiXCR, one row per CDR3 protein. This table has 500,000 to 600,000 distinct CDR3 sequences, less than 20% appearing once. This CDR3 has 13 amino acids. Trimming shortened V by 9 bases and J by 0 bases, and 11 bases separated the two germline ends. In its sample, this clonotype was seen many times.

The sequence was obtained from a man aged 35-49 years with Graves' ophthalmopathy. The chain carries TRBV12-3 or TRBV12-4 and TRBJ1-1; D uncertain. Material for sequencing was blood. The CDR3 here is CASRTQVNTEAFF. In nucleotides, the CDR3 is TGTGCCAGTAGGACCCAGGTGAACACTGAAGCTTTCTTT.